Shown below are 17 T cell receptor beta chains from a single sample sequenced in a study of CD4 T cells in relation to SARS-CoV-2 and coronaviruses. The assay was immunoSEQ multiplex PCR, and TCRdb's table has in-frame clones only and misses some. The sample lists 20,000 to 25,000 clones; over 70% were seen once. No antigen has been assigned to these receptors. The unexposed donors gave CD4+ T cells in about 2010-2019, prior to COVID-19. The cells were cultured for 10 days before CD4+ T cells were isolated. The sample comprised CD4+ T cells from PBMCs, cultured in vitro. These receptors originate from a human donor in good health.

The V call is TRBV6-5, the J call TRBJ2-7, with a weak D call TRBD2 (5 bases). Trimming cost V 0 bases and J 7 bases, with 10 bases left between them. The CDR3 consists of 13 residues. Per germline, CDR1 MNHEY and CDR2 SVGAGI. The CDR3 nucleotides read TGTGCCAGCAGTTACTCTGGAGGTAGGGAGCAGTACTTC. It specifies CASSYSGGREQYF.

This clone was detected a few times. The CDR3 sequence is CASSAGTGTGELFF. CDR3 nucleotide sequence: TGTGCCAGCAGTGCGGGGACAGGGACCGGGGAGCTGTTTTTT. This sequence joins TRBV28 and TRBJ2-2, with 9 nucleotides matching TRBD1. The V gene end was trimmed by 5 bases and the J gene end by 5 bases; junction bases not matched to a gene: 3. The CDR3 runs 14 residues. The germline V gene has CDR1 MDHEN and CDR2 SYDVKM.

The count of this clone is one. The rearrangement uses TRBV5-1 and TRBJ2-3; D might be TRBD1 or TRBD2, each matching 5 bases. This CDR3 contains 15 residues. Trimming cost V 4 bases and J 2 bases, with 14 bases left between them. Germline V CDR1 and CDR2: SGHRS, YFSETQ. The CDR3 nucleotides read TGCGCCAGCAGCCCGCCCGGGACGGACACAGATACGCAGTATTTT. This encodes CASSPPGTDTDTQYF.

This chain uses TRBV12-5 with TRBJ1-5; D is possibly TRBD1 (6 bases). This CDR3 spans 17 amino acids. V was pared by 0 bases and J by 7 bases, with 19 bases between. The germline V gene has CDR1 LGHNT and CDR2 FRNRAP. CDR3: CASGLVIGGQPNQPQHF. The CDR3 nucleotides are TGTGCTAGTGGTTTGGTTATAGGGGGACAACCCAACCAGCCCCAGCATTTT.

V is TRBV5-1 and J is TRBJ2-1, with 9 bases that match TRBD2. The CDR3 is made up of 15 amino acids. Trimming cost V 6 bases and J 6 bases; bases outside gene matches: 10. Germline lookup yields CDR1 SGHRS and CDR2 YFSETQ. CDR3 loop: CASTEGTSYLNEQFF. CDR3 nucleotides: TGCGCCAGCACCGAGGGGACTAGCTATCTCAATGAGCAGTTCTTC.

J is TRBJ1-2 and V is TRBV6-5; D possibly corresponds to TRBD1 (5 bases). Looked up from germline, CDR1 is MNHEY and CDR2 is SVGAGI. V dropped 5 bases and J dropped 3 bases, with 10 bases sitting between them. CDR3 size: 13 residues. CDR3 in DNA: TGTGCCAGCAGTCGCCAGGGCGACTATGGCTACACCTTC. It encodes CASSRQGDYGYTF.

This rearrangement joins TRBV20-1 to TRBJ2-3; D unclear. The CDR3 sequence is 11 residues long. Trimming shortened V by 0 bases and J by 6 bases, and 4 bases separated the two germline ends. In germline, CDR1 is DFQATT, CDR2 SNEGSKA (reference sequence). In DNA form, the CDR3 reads TGCAGTGCTAGAGATATGGATACGCAGTATTTT. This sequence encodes CSARDMDTQYF.

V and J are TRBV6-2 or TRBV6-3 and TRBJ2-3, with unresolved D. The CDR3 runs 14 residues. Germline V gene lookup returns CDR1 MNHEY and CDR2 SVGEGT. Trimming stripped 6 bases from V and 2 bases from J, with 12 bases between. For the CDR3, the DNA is TGTGCCAGCAGCCCCACGGGCCCCACAGATACGCAGTATTTT. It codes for CASSPTGPTDTQYF.

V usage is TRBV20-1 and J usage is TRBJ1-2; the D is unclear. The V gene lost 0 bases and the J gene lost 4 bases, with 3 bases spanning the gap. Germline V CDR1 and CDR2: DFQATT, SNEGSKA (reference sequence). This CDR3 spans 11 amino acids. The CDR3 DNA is TGCAGTGCTAGAGACCTCTATGGCTACACCTTC. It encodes CSARDLYGYTF.

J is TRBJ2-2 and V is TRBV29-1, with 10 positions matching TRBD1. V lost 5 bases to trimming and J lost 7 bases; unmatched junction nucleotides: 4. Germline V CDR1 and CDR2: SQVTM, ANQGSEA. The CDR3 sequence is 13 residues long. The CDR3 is CSVRQGAGGELFF. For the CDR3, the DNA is TGCAGCGTTAGACAGGGGGCGGGCGGGGAGCTGTTTTTT.

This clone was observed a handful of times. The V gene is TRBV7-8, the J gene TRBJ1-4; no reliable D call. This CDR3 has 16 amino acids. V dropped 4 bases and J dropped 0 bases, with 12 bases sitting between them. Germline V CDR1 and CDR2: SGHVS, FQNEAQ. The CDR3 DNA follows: TGTGCCAGCAGCTCGACGACGCGTACAACTAATGAAAAACTGTTTTTT. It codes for CASSSTTRTTNEKLFF.

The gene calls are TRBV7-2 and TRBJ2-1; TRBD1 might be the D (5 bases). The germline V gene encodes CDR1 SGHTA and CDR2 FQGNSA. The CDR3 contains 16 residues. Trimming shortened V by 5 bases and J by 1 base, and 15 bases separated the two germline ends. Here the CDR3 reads CASSTHAGISYNEQFF. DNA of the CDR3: TGTGCCAGCAGCACCCACGCAGGGATATCCTACAATGAGCAGTTCTTC.

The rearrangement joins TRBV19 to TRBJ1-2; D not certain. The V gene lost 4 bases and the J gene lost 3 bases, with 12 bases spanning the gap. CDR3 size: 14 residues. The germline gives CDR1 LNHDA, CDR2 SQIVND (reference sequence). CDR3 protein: CASSNLGTDYGYTF. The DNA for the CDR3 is TGTGCCAGTAGTAACCTCGGAACGGACTATGGCTACACCTTC.

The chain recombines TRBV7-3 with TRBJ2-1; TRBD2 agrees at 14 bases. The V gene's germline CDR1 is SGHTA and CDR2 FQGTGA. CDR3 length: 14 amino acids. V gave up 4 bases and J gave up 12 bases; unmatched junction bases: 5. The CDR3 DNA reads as TGTGCCAGCAGCTGGGGACTAGCGGGAGATCGGCAGTTCTTC. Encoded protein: CASSWGLAGDRQFF.

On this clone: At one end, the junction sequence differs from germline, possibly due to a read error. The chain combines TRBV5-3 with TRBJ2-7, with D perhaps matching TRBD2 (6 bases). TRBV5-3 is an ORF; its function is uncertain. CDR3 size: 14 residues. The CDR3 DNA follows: TGTGCCAGAAGCTCCAATCGGGTACGTGGGAGGTGGGACTTC. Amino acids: CARSSNRVRGRWDF.

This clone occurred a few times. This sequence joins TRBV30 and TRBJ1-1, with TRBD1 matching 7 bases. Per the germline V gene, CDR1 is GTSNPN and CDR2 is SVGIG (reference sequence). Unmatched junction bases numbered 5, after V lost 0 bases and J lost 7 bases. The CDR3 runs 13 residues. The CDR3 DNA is TGTGCCTGGAGTGTCCCGAGGGGGCTTGAAGCTTTCTTT. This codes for CAWSVPRGLEAFF.

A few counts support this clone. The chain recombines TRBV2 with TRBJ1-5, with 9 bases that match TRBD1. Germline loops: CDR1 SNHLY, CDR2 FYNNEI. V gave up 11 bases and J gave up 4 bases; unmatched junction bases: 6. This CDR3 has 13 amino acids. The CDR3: CAGNRGRNQPQHF. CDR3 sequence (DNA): TGTGCCGGCAACAGGGGGCGAAATCAGCCCCAGCATTTT.